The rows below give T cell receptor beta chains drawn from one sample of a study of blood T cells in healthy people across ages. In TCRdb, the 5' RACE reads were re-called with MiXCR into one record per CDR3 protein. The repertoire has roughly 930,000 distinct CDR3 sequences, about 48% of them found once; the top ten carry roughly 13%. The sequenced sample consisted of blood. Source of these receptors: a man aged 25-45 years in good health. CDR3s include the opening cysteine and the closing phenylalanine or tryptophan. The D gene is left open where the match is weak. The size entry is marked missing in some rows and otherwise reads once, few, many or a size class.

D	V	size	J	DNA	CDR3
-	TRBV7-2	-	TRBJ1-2	TGTGCCAGCAGTTCCACCGAGTTTGAGGGCTACACCTTC	CASSSTEFEGYTF
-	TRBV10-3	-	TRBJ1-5	TGTGCCTCAAACAGGGACAATCAGCCCCAGCATTTT	CASNRDNQPQHF
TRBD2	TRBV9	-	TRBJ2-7	TGTGCCAGCAGCGTAACCCCTAGCGGGACCGCCTACGAGCAGTACTTC	CASSVTPSGTAYEQYF
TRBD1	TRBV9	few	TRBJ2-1	TGTGCCAGCAGCGTAGTAGGCAGGGGGCAATACAATGAGCAGTTCTTC	CASSVVGRGQYNEQFF
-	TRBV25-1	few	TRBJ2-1	TGTGCCAGCAGTTTAACAACGGGACATGGGACCACCTCCGCTTACAATGAGCAGTTCTTC	CASSLTTGHGTTSAYNEQFF
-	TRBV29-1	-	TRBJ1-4	TGCAGCGCCCGGGCAGCAACTAATGAAAAACTGTTTTTT	CSARAATNEKLFF
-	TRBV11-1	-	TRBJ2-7	TGTGCCAGCAGCTTACTGACTTTCGTTCCCTACGAGCAGTACTTC	CASSLLTFVPYEQYF
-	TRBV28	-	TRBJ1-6	TGTGCCAGCACTACCGGGACCGGTGCTTCACCCCTCCACTTT	CASTTGTGASPLHF
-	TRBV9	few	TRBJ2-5	TGTGCCAGCAGAAGGCATCCCGAAGAGACCCAGTACTTC	CASRRHPEETQYF
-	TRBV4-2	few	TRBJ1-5	TGTGCCAGCAGCCAAGCTCTGGGGTCGGGCAATCAGCCCCAGCATTTT	CASSQALGSGNQPQHF
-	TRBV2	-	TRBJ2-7	TGTGCCAGCAGTGAAGCGGGCGCAGGGTGGTACGAGCAGTACTTC	CASSEAGAGWYEQYF
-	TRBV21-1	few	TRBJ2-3	TGTGCCAGCAGCAAAGCCAGCGGGGGGATATTGCCCAAGACAGATACGCAGTATTTT	CASSKASGGILPKTDTQYF
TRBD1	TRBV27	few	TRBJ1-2	TGTGCCAGCACCCCAAGCGGGACAGGGGGTCGCTACACCTTC	CASTPSGTGGRYTF
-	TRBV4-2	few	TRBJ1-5	TGTGCCAGCAGCCAAGATATTGCCAGTCCCAATCAGCCCCAGCATTTT	CASSQDIASPNQPQHF
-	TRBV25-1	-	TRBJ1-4	TGTGCCAGCAGTGACACCCAGGGGATAAATGAAAAACTGTTTTTT	CASSDTQGINEKLFF
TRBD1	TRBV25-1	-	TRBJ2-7	TGTGCCAGCAGTGAAGGCGGGACAGGGGGCTTCTTCGAGCAGTACTTC	CASSEGGTGGFFEQYF
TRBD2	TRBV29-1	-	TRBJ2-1	TGCAGCGTTGGGGGGACAGAGACTAGCGGGGGGCCCAATGAGCAGTTCTTC	CSVGGTETSGGPNEQFF
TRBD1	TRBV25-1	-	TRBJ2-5	TGTGCCAGCAGTGAATTTAACAGGGGGATTAAAGAGACCCAGTACTTC	CASSEFNRGIKETQYF